The rows below give T cell receptor beta chains drawn from one sample of a study of blood T cell repertoires in COVID-19. Generated by immunoSEQ multiplex PCR, the TCRdb table keeps only in-frame clones and is missing some. Of more than 85,000 clones in the sample, less than 85% were seen once. Sequences were obtained from peripheral blood. These receptors all come from a human donor in a cohort sampled during active COVID-19. CDR3s include the opening cysteine and the closing phenylalanine or tryptophan. Fields, in order: V gene, J gene, CDR3 protein.

TRBV24-1,TRBJ2-2,CATAGVNTGELFF
TRBV5-1,TRBJ2-7,CASSLDTSGSYEQYF
TRBV5-1,TRBJ1-2,CASSLEGQTNYGYTF
TRBV7-9,TRBJ1-1,CASSRQVLMNTEAFF
TRBV29-1,TRBJ2-5,CSVADIWTAQETQYF
TRBV10-3,TRBJ2-1,CAISELGKEQFF
TRBV5-1,TRBJ2-3,CASSSGLAGGPRSTDTQYF
TRBV6-4,TRBJ1-5,CASSVLPAQEGLSYQPQHF
TRBV11-2,TRBJ2-1,CASSLISSSYNEQFF
TRBV27,TRBJ2-7,CASSVRPPWAASPLIEQYF
TRBV6-2/TRBV6-3,TRBJ1-5,CASNPPASRSNQPQHF
TRBV19,TRBJ1-2,CASSGVGGRDGYTF
TRBV20-1,TRBJ2-1,CSASGQSSYNEQFF
TRBV5-1,TRBJ2-1,CASSRTSGSVYNEQFF
TRBV28,TRBJ2-1,CATQSSGGAWNEQFF
TRBV19,TRBJ1-5,CASSIMVGGFNQPQHF
TRBV5-1,TRBJ1-4,CASSLQGNEKLFF
TRBV3-1/TRBV3-2,TRBJ1-6,CASSGQGIRNSPLHF
TRBV5-6,TRBJ1-3,CASRRQNSGNTIYF
TRBV6-1,TRBJ2-3,CASSEVPTSTDTQYF
TRBV4-2,TRBJ2-3,CASSQQGLAGPDTQYF
TRBV4-1,TRBJ2-5,CASSQVNGVWETQYF
TRBV27,TRBJ2-7,CASSFQGGPSEQYF
TRBV12-5,TRBJ1-6,CASGLGTGSESPLHF
TRBV7-8,TRBJ2-7,CASSTLAGATYEQYF
TRBV19,TRBJ1-2,CASSMGQPVSYGYTF
TRBV11-1,TRBJ2-1,CASSLRVASGGGEQFF
TRBV7-9,TRBJ1-3,CASSSDRAGNTIYF
TRBV4-1,TRBJ2-7,CASSQGLAGGQYEQYF
TRBV19,TRBJ1-2,CASRPRRGEANYGYTF
TRBV29-1,TRBJ1-1,CSVDPYSGVANTEAFF
TRBV15,TRBJ1-2,CATSRASYGYTF
TRBV10-1,TRBJ2-7,CASSKSGAYEQYF
TRBV28,TRBJ1-1,CASSFGDRKNTEAFF
TRBV6-2/TRBV6-3,TRBJ1-1,CASSFTVNTEAFF
TRBV13,TRBJ2-4,CASSSGLAKNIQYF
TRBV3-1/TRBV3-2,TRBJ2-3,CASSQDAGGPTDTQYF
TRBV7-8,TRBJ1-2,CASSPSDDAGTGKITQLYYGYTF
TRBV6-1,TRBJ2-7,CASSEFGGGLAAYEQYF
TRBV5-1,TRBJ1-2,CASSLTGGTYGYTF
TRBV5-1,TRBJ2-3,CASSPRTSRDTQYF
TRBV3-1/TRBV3-2,TRBJ2-5,CASSPWTSGGQETQYF
TRBV2,TRBJ1-2,CASSVGRARSGYTF
TRBV7-6,TRBJ2-3,CASSYAGGPGTDTQYF
TRBV6-5,TRBJ1-1,CASIMGQTNTEAFF
TRBV2,TRBJ2-2,CASSEQGGLDTGELFF
TRBV5-1,TRBJ2-1,CASSKPSGTGLNEQFF
TRBV7-9,TRBJ2-2,CASSSQGSGELFF
TRBV19,TRBJ2-1,CASSTTRGNEQFF
TRBV6-5,TRBJ2-7,CASSYSAGEAYEQYF
TRBV4-1,TRBJ1-3,CASSQGLGQRTFPSGNTIYF
TRBV24-1,TRBJ2-3,CATSDGAGRSTDTQYF